This TCR beta chain was recovered during a study of regulatory T cells in long-lasting Graves disease. The authors built TCR beta libraries using iRepertoire HTBI primers and Arm-PCR of CDR3 regions. Using its own MiXCR run on the multiplex PCR reads, TCRdb lists one record per CDR3 protein. The sample yields about 560,000 distinct CDR3 sequences, more than 15% seen once. Noted time point: newly diagnosed GD, antithyroid drugs for less than 3 months. Construction of the TCR library relied on RNA isolated from PBMCs. This CDR3 comprises 17 residues. Trimming removed 0 bases from V and 1 base from J, with 12 bases in between. Germline values: CDR1 MGHRA, CDR2 YSYEKL. This same sample was also taken into another study, of T cells in Graves' hyperthyroidism and ophthalmopathy.

The sample was peripheral blood mononuclear cells (PBMCs), taken at new diagnosis, from a patient treated with antithyroid drugs. The J gene is TRBJ1-4, the V gene TRBV4-1; D remains ambiguous. This clonotype was obtained from a man aged 18 to 35 with Graves disease. DNA for the CDR3: TGCGCCAGCAGCCAAGATCACTATTGGGGAACTAATGAAAAACTGTTTTTT. Protein product: CASSQDHYWGTNEKLFF.